This passage covers 30 T cell receptor beta chains from one sample sequenced in a study of Ad26.COV2.S vaccination and SARS-CoV-2 variants. The method was immunoSEQ multiplex PCR; TCRdb's version includes in-frame clones alone and lacks a portion of them. The data contain under 300,000 clones, roughly 85% of them singletons. Treatment defined: roughly 19 received Ad26.COV2.S at low or high dose, single or two shots; roughly five received placebo; per-sample allocation not given. Samples analyzed were those drawn on day 63 after the first vaccine or placebo injection. This sample comprised peripheral blood, obtained in a trial of Ad26.COV2.S vaccine versus placebo. The source is a person between 18 and 65 years old who received the Ad26.COV2.S COVID-19 vaccine or a placebo.

The rearrangement joins TRBV4-3 to TRBJ1-1; D gene unclear. Germline values: CDR1 LGHNA, CDR2 YSLEER. The germline V and J ends were trimmed by 0 bases and 0 bases, with 11 bases remaining between them. CDR3 length equals 16 residues. Here the CDR3 DNA reads TGCGCCAGCAGCCAAGATTTAGTCAGGATGAACACTGAAGCTTTCTTT. Its translation: CASSQDLVRMNTEAFF.

The chain has TRBV3-1 (or the pseudogene TRBV3-2) and TRBJ1-5; 8 bases fit TRBD1. The CDR3 sequence is 18 residues long. Germline loops: CDR1 LGHDT, CDR2 YNNKEL (reference sequence). V was clipped by 0 bases and J by 1 base; unmatched bases: 8. The CDR3 DNA is TGTGCCAGCAGCCAAGATGAATCCAGGGGGCGAAGCAATCAGCCCCAGCATTTT. It encodes CASSQDESRGRSNQPQHF.

V and J are TRBV9 and TRBJ1-2; no clear D gene. The CDR3 contains 15 residues. Germline V gene data show CDR1 as SGDLS and CDR2 as YYNGEE. V dropped 1 base and J dropped 8 bases, with 18 bases sitting between them. DNA for the CDR3: TGTGCCAGCAGCGTACGTTCTGGGATCCCGGAAGGCTACACCTTC. The encoded protein is CASSVRSGIPEGYTF. Together with reference TRBV9 and TRBJ1-2, the CDR3 gives the full variable domain: DSGVTQTPKHLITATGQRVTLRCSPRSGDLSVYWYQQSLDQGLQFLIQYYNGEERAKGNILERFSAQQFPDLHSELNLSSLELGDSALYFCASSVRSGIPEGYTFGSGTRLTVV.

The rearrangement joins TRBV9 to TRBJ2-3; 8 bases align to TRBD2. Looked up from germline, CDR1 is SGDLS and CDR2 is YYNGEE. The J segment lost 4 bases and the V segment lost 0 bases, leaving 4 bases of the junction unmatched. The CDR3 contains 15 residues. The CDR3, as DNA: TGTGCCAGCAGCGTAGCGGGAGGGGGTGCAGATACGCAGTATTTT. It encodes CASSVAGGGADTQYF.

CDR3 in DNA: TGTGCCAGCACCCGAGGCGGGGGGGTCGGTGAGCAGTTCTTC. It codes for CASTRGGGVGEQFF. The chain couples TRBV9 to TRBJ2-1; 9 positions agree with TRBD2. The V segment lost 6 bases and the J segment 9 bases; nucleotides outside the gene matches: 10. Germline CDR1 reads SGDLS; CDR2 reads YYNGEE. CDR3 length: 14 residues.

The V call is TRBV29-1, the J call TRBJ1-2; TRBD1 matches 8 bases. The V segment lost 2 bases and the J segment 1 base; nucleotides outside the gene matches: 9. Germline CDR1 SQVTM, CDR2 ANQGSEA. CDR3 length: 16 amino acids. The CDR3 reads CSVEWTGRSNNYGYTF. CDR3 DNA sequence: TGCAGCGTTGAATGGACAGGGCGGAGCAATAACTATGGCTACACCTTC.

This clone was counted between two and nine times. The J gene is TRBJ2-5, the V gene TRBV19; 9 positions agree with TRBD1. Germline CDR1 and CDR2: LNHDA and SQIVND (reference sequence). Trimming removed 5 bases from V and 5 bases from J; junction bases left unmatched: 15. This CDR3 comprises 17 residues. The CDR3 here is CASSPDRGGFGIETQYF. The CDR3 region has the DNA TGTGCCAGTAGTCCTGACAGGGGGGGATTCGGGATCGAGACCCAGTACTTC.

This chain connects TRBV3-1 (or the pseudogene TRBV3-2) to TRBJ1-1; D is unresolved. V was trimmed by 4 bases and J by 0 bases, leaving 18 bases between them. The CDR3 length is 17 residues. CDR1 is LGHDT and CDR2 is YNNKEL in the germline V gene (reference sequence). CDR3 sequence: CASSPLSSYVVNTEAFF. The CDR3, as DNA: TGTGCCAGCAGCCCTCTTTCCAGTTACGTGGTGAACACTGAAGCTTTCTTT.

This clone has just one count. Other DNA sequences in the sample encode the same CDR3. The rearrangement joins TRBV7-9 to TRBJ1-5; TRBD1 matches at 7 bases. The CDR3 is 13 amino acids. Germline assignment: CDR1 SEHNR and CDR2 FQNEAQ (reference sequence). V was pared by 3 bases and J by 5 bases, with 1 base of the junction left unmatched. In DNA form, the CDR3 reads TGTGCCAGCAGCTTTCAGGGGGATCAGCCCCAGCATTTT. It codes for CASSFQGDQPQHF.

This chain joins TRBV4-3 and TRBJ1-1; weak D call: TRBD1 (5 bases). CDR3 length: 16 residues. V lost 0 bases and J lost 9, with 20 bases in between. Germline loops: CDR1 LGHNA, CDR2 YSLEER. The CDR3 loop is CASSQDWQGTGVKAFF. Written as DNA, the CDR3 is TGCGCCAGCAGCCAAGATTGGCAGGGCACCGGGGTGAAAGCTTTCTTT.

This clone was counted a single time. This chain connects TRBV18 to TRBJ1-4, with D unresolved. V dropped 3 bases and J dropped 2 bases, with 10 bases sitting between them. This CDR3 contains 15 residues. Per germline, CDR1 KGHSH and CDR2 LQKENI. CDR3 in DNA: TGTGCCAGCTCACCCCGCAGGAGCACTAATGAAAAACTGTTTTTT. As protein: CASSPRRSTNEKLFF.

This sequence joins TRBV24-1 and TRBJ2-3; 10 bases match TRBD2. The CDR3 has 19 residues. Per the germline V gene, CDR1 is KGHDR and CDR2 is SFDVKD. The V gene end was trimmed by 2 bases and the J gene end by 6 bases; junction bases not matched to a gene: 16. The CDR3, as DNA: TGTGCCACCAGTGATTCGAACAAACTAGCGGGAAGCTTCTGGGATACGCAGTATTTT. Its translation: CATSDSNKLAGSFWDTQYF.

The chain couples TRBV15 to TRBJ1-1, with D maybe TRBD1 (5 bases). CDR1 LNHNV and CDR2 YYDKDF come from the germline V gene (reference sequence). The CDR3 contains 14 residues. Trimming pared 0 bases from V and 8 bases from J, leaving 13 bases between. CDR3 residues: CATSRDLKGHEAFF. DNA for the CDR3: TGTGCCACCAGCAGAGACCTGAAGGGGCACGAAGCTTTCTTT.

V and J are TRBV2 and TRBJ1-5; 10 bases map to TRBD1. The CDR3 totals 14 residues. Germline V gene data show CDR1 as SNHLY and CDR2 as FYNNEI. J was trimmed by 6 bases and V by 8 bases; bases with no gene match: 7. CDR3 nucleotide sequence: TGTGCCAGCGGGACAGGGGAAAGCCGTCAGCCCCAGCATTTT. This translates into CASGTGESRQPQHF.

This sequence joins TRBV6-5 and TRBJ1-1, with 9 nucleotides matching TRBD1. Trimming cost V 6 bases and J 7 bases; bases outside gene matches: 9. CDR1 and CDR2 from the germline V gene are MNHEY and SVGAGI. The CDR3 is 14 amino acids. The CDR3 region is CASRSGTGKNEAFF. The CDR3 bases are TGTGCCAGCAGGTCCGGGACAGGGAAGAATGAAGCTTTCTTT.

This chain links TRBV4-3 with TRBJ2-5; TRBD2 matches 16 bases. Trimming took 3 bases from V and 9 from J; bases not matched to a gene: 4. The CDR3 is 15 residues long. CDR1 is LGHNA, CDR2 YSLEER, per germline. This CDR3 reads CASSHGTSGGAAQYF. For the CDR3, the DNA is TGCGCCAGCAGCCATGGGACTAGCGGGGGGGCGGCCCAGTACTTC.

Note on this clone: Other DNA sequences within the sample encode an identical CDR3. This chain uses TRBV19 with TRBJ2-1, with D hard to call. Trimming shortened V by 3 bases and J by 0 bases, and 9 bases separated the two germline ends. The CDR3 is 15 amino acids. Germline V lookup: CDR1 LNHDA, CDR2 SQIVND (reference sequence). CDR3 sequence reads: CASSMGGSSYNEQFF. The CDR3 nucleotides are TGTGCCAGTAGTATGGGCGGTAGCTCCTACAATGAGCAGTTCTTC.

J is TRBJ1-5 and V is TRBV7-8; 7 nucleotides line up with TRBD1. The CDR3 loop spans 15 amino acids. In germline, CDR1 is SGHVS, CDR2 FQNEAQ. The V segment lost 6 bases and the J segment 1 base; nucleotides outside the gene matches: 6. CDR3 in amino acids: CASRAPGQSNQPQHF. CDR3 nucleotides: TGTGCCAGCAGAGCGCCGGGACAGAGCAATCAGCCCCAGCATTTT.

The rearrangement links TRBV6-5 to TRBJ2-7; 8 bases align to TRBD2. There are 14 residues in the CDR3. Germline values: CDR1 MNHEY, CDR2 SVGAGI. With 10 bases clipped from V and 2 bases from J, the junction kept 10 bases outside the gene matches. CDR3 coding DNA: TGTGCCAACGTCCTAGCGGGCTATCCCTACGAGCAGTACGTC. Translated: CANVLAGYPYEQYV.

The chain recombines TRBV6-5 with TRBJ1-1, with no clear D. Between the trimmed V and J ends, which lost 6 bases and 0 bases, there was a span of 11 bases. CDR1 and CDR2 from the germline V gene are MNHEY and SVGAGI. The CDR3 is 14 residues long. CDR3 nucleotide sequence: TGTGCCAGCAGCACGGGGATCATGAACACTGAAGCTTTCTTT. It translates to CASSTGIMNTEAFF.

The CDR3 nucleotides are TGTGCCAGCAGTGCCGGAACTAGCGGGTACGAGCAGTACGTC. Encoded protein: CASSAGTSGYEQYV. The J gene is TRBJ2-7, the V gene TRBV28; 9 bases are shared with TRBD2. This CDR3 spans 14 amino acids. Losses at the gene ends were 5 bases for V and 4 bases for J; bases not matched to a gene: 6. Germline CDR1 reads MDHEN; CDR2 reads SYDVKM.

The chain joins TRBV2 to TRBJ2-3; D unclear. Deletions cut 7 bases from V and 4 bases from J, with 9 bases between. The germline gives CDR1 SNHLY, CDR2 FYNNEI. CDR3 length equals 12 residues. In DNA form, the CDR3 reads TGTGCCAGCATGGGTAACGCAGATACGCAGTATTTT. Protein sequence: CASMGNADTQYF. The variable domain in full, completed from reference TRBV2 and TRBJ2-3, reads EPEVTQTPSHQVTQMGQEVILRCVPISNHLYFYWYRQILGQKVEFLVSFYNNEISEKSEIFDDQFSVERPDGSNFTLKIRSTKLEDSAMYFCASMGNADTQYFGPGTRLTVL.

This clone was found once. One end of the junction varies from germline; a read error may be responsible. The chain carries TRBV6-5 and TRBJ1-1; 9 bases fit TRBD1. The CDR3 loop spans 13 amino acids. Germline CDR1 and CDR2: MNHEY and SVGAGI. This CDR3 is CASRTGGNTKAFF. The CDR3 DNA follows: TGTGCCAGCAGGACAGGGGGGAACACTAAAGCTTTCTTT.

J is TRBJ2-3 and V is TRBV4-3; 10 bases map to TRBD1. The CDR3 length is 16 residues. J was trimmed by 4 bases and V by 2 bases; bases with no gene match: 6. Per the germline V gene, CDR1 is LGHNA and CDR2 is YSLEER. The CDR3 region has the DNA TGCGCCAGCAGCCAACAGGGACAGGGGATGGCAGATACGCAGTATTTT. Its translation is CASSQQGQGMADTQYF.

The rearrangement joins TRBV27 to TRBJ1-5; D not resolved. The length of the CDR3 is 12 residues. The V end lost 5 bases, the J end lost 4 bases, and 6 bases lay between the germline ends. CDR1 MNHEY and CDR2 SMNVEV come from the germline V gene (reference sequence). The CDR3 DNA is TGTGCCAGCAGTCCTCAGAATCAGCCCCAGCATTTT. Translation gives CASSPQNQPQHF.

The gene calls are TRBV27 and TRBJ2-1, with TRBD2 matching 13 bases. Germline V gene sequence: CDR1 MNHEY, CDR2 SMNVEV (reference sequence). After removal of 5 bases from V and 8 bases from J, the junction contained 15 bases not matched to a gene. This CDR3 is 18 amino acids long. CDR3 amino acids: CASSILATSGGPRDEQFF. For the CDR3, the DNA is TGTGCCAGCAGTATCCTCGCGACTAGCGGGGGGCCCCGGGATGAGCAGTTCTTC.

The chain has TRBV25-1 and TRBJ2-5; perhaps TRBD2 as D (6 bases). The germline V gene has CDR1 MGHDK and CDR2 SYGVNS. The germline V and J ends were trimmed by 6 bases and 3 bases, with 23 bases remaining between them. The CDR3 contains 17 residues. The CDR3 here is CASRPGQGSGVEETQYF. The DNA of the CDR3 is TGTGCCAGCAGACCCGGACAAGGATCGGGGGTGGAAGAGACCCAGTACTTC.

The chain couples TRBV29-1 to TRBJ1-4; possibly TRBD1 for D (6 bases). Germline-derived CDR1 and CDR2 are SQVTM and ANQGSEA. CDR3 size: 13 residues. V gave up 5 bases and J gave up 2 bases, with 9 bases separating them. CDR3 in DNA: TGCAGCGTTACCAGGGGCACTAATGAAAAACTGTTTTTT. It yields the protein CSVTRGTNEKLFF.

J is TRBJ2-7 and V is TRBV6-5, with TRBD1 matching over 10 bases. The CDR3 covers 14 residues. Looked up from germline, CDR1 is MNHEY and CDR2 is SVGAGI. Germline trimming cut 6 bases from V and 4 bases from J; bases unmatched to any gene: 6. CDR3 coding DNA: TGTGCCAGCAGCGTCCGGGACAGGGGTTACGAGCAGTACGTC. This sequence encodes CASSVRDRGYEQYV.

The chain joins TRBV13 to TRBJ2-1; 10 nucleotides agree with TRBD2. Trimming took 2 bases from V and 7 from J; bases not matched to a gene: 8. Germline CDR1 reads PRHDT; CDR2 reads FYEKMQ (reference sequence). CDR3 length equals 16 residues. CDR3 nucleotides: TGTGCCAGCAGCTTAATACGGGAGCGGGAGGGGAATGAGCAGTTCTTC. It codes for CASSLIREREGNEQFF.